The 15 T cell receptor beta chains reported below all come from one sample, sequenced in a study of blood T cell repertoires in COVID-19. The protocol was immunoSEQ multiplex PCR, while the TCRdb copy is restricted to in-frame clones and leaves out a portion. The repertoire has some 150,000 clones, roughly 79% of them found once; the top ten carry 8% to 9.5%. The sample comprised peripheral blood. The receptors originated from a woman in her sixties or seventies with active or convalescent COVID-19.

J is TRBJ2-1 and V is TRBV7-9, with TRBD2 identical over 8 bases. V lost 5 bases and J lost 2; bases outside the gene matches: 5. Germline CDR1 reads SEHNR; CDR2 reads FQNEAQ (reference sequence). The CDR3 is 15 residues long. The CDR3 DNA is TGTGCCAGCAGCCTCACTAGCGGAACCTACAATGAGCAGTTCTTC. Translated, it gives CASSLTSGTYNEQFF.

The chain couples TRBV3-1 (or the pseudogene TRBV3-2) to TRBJ2-2, with TRBD2 as a possible D gene (6 bases). Germline V gene data show CDR1 as LGHDT and CDR2 as YNNKEL (reference sequence). CDR3 length: 17 residues. V lost 2 bases and J lost 6, with 19 bases in between. The DNA for the CDR3 is TGTGCCAGCAGCCAAACGGGATGGGGGGAATTCGCCGGGGAGCTGTTTTTT. Translated: CASSQTGWGEFAGELFF.

The rearrangement uses TRBV7-2 and TRBJ2-7; maybe TRBD2 (6 bases). Trimming left V 5 bases short and J 7 bases short, with 15 bases between. The CDR3 runs to 13 residues. The germline gives CDR1 SGHTA, CDR2 FQGNSA. The CDR3 loop is CASSPETRREQYF. Here the CDR3 DNA reads TGTGCCAGCAGCCCGGAGACTAGGAGGGAGCAGTACTTC.

This chain links TRBV15 with TRBJ2-5; D might be TRBD1 (6 bases). V was clipped by 1 base and J by 2 bases, with 11 bases between them. This CDR3 comprises 15 residues. The V gene's germline CDR1 is LNHNV and CDR2 YYDKDF (reference sequence). CDR3 loop: CATSRGEGGQETQYF. The CDR3 bases are TGTGCCACCAGCAGAGGTGAAGGGGGTCAAGAGACCCAGTACTTC.

The chain links TRBV29-1 to TRBJ2-1; TRBD1 agrees at 7 bases. Germline V gene data show CDR1 as SQVTM and CDR2 as ANQGSEA. This CDR3 region has 14 residues. The J segment lost 1 base and the V segment lost 6 bases, leaving 6 bases of the junction unmatched. The CDR3 sequence is CSVADRASYNEQFF. The CDR3, as DNA: TGCAGCGTGGCTGACAGGGCGTCCTACAATGAGCAGTTCTTC.

The CDR3 loop reads CASSYSSISYNSPLHF. Written as DNA, the CDR3 is TGTGCCAGCAGTTACTCGAGTATCTCCTATAATTCACCCCTCCACTTT. This chain connects TRBV6-5 to TRBJ1-6; D remains unclear. The germline V and J ends were trimmed by 0 bases and 0 bases, with 6 bases remaining between them. The germline V gene has CDR1 MNHEY and CDR2 SVGAGI. CDR3 size: 16 residues.

The CDR3 DNA follows: TGTGCCAGCAGTAGGGGGCGCGGTGATCAGCCCCAGCATTTT. Encoded protein: CASSRGRGDQPQHF. The genes are TRBV6-2 or TRBV6-3 and TRBJ1-5, with 7 bases fitting TRBD1. CDR1 is MNHEY, CDR2 SVGEGT, per germline. V dropped 5 bases and J dropped 5; count of bases not matched to a gene: 6. CDR3 size: 14 residues.

This clone was detected once. The chain links TRBV18 to TRBJ1-1; 10 nucleotides match TRBD1. Germline V gene sequence: CDR1 KGHSH, CDR2 LQKENI. The CDR3 runs 18 residues. V lost 3 bases, J lost 1 base, and 11 bases stayed unmatched. CDR3 in DNA: TGTGCCAGCTCACCCTCGGGACAGGGGCCGCCTGGGAACACTGAAGCTTTCTTT. It translates to CASSPSGQGPPGNTEAFF.

This chain uses TRBV6-5 with TRBJ1-1; 8 bases map to TRBD1. The V gene end was trimmed by 0 bases and the J gene end by 10 bases; junction bases not matched to a gene: 10. CDR3 length: 15 amino acids. Germline V gene lookup returns CDR1 MNHEY and CDR2 SVGAGI. The CDR3 DNA is TGTGCCAGCAGTTACTCGAACAGGGGGGATTCGGTAGCTTTCTTT. The encoded protein is CASSYSNRGDSVAFF.

This clone was seen a handful of times. This chain joins TRBV5-6 and TRBJ2-2; no definite D call. Per germline, CDR1 SGHDT and CDR2 YYEEEE. The length of the CDR3 is 15 residues. V was shortened by 4 bases and J by 6 bases, with 16 bases between the two germline ends. The CDR3 here is CASSLADILSGELFF. CDR3 DNA: TGTGCCAGCAGCCTCGCCGACATATTATCCGGGGAGCTGTTTTTT. Drawing the rest from reference TRBV5-6 and TRBJ2-2, the complete variable domain is DAGVTQSPTHLIKTRGQQVTLRCSPKSGHDTVSWYQQALGQGPQFIFQYYEEEERQRGNFPDRFSGHQFPNYSSELNVNALLLGDSALYLCASSLADILSGELFFGEGSRLTVL.

Details on this clone: Different DNA sequences within this sample yield the same CDR3. The rearrangement joins TRBV5-5 to TRBJ1-1; 8 bases line up with TRBD1. J was trimmed by 5 bases and V by 7 bases; bases with no gene match: 7. The CDR3 is 13 residues long. The germline gives CDR1 SGHKS, CDR2 YYEKEE (reference sequence). The CDR3 loop reads CASRQTGGTEAFF. DNA of the CDR3: TGTGCCAGCCGACAAACAGGGGGTACTGAAGCTTTCTTT.

The chain employs TRBV2 and TRBJ1-6; perhaps TRBD1 as D (6 bases). V shed 8 bases and J shed 7 bases, with 15 bases lying between them. This CDR3 region has 14 residues. Germline CDR1 reads SNHLY; CDR2 reads FYNNEI. CDR3 amino acids: CASHGGRDNSPLHF. The CDR3 region has the DNA TGTGCCAGCCATGGGGGCAGGGACAATTCACCCCTCCACTTT. Looking up the rest from reference TRBV2 and TRBJ1-6 gives the full variable domain: EPEVTQTPSHQVTQMGQEVILRCVPISNHLYFYWYRQILGQKVEFLVSFYNNEISEKSEIFDDQFSVERPDGSNFTLKIRSTKLEDSAMYFCASHGGRDNSPLHFGNGTRLTVT.

This clone was observed once. The rearrangement links TRBV29-1 to TRBJ2-3; weak D call: TRBD2 (5 bases). Trimming pared 5 bases from V and 0 bases from J, leaving 9 bases between. Germline V lookup: CDR1 SQVTM, CDR2 ANQGSEA. The CDR3 is 13 residues long. Here the CDR3 reads CSVPGVSTDTQYF. CDR3 coding DNA: TGCAGCGTTCCCGGGGTAAGCACAGATACGCAGTATTTT.

The DNA of the CDR3 is TGTGCCAGCAGTACTGGCACAGATACGCAGTATTTT. Its translation is CASSTGTDTQYF. The V and J genes are TRBV2 and TRBJ2-3; no firm D call. CDR1 SNHLY and CDR2 FYNNEI come from the germline V gene. The germline V and J ends were trimmed by 5 bases and 1 base, with 4 bases remaining between them. This CDR3 region has 12 residues.

This chain links TRBV6-1 with TRBJ2-7; TRBD2 aligns across 8 bases. The CDR3 spans 16 residues. Germline trimming cut 3 bases from V and 6 bases from J; bases unmatched to any gene: 13. Germline V CDR1 and CDR2: MNHNS, SASEGT. The CDR3 region is CASSDVAGTRLGEQYF. The CDR3 DNA is TGTGCCAGCAGTGATGTTGCAGGGACTAGGTTGGGCGAGCAGTACTTC.